The 11 T cell receptor beta chains below come from one sample, sequenced in a study of a mutant IDH1 vaccine in newly diagnosed glioma. As to time point: baseline, week 1 (first vaccination visit). Treatment noted: pre-vaccination baseline after standard-of-care therapy. Clones were read by immunoSEQ multiplex PCR, and TCRdb kept only the in-frame ones, dropping some. The profile shows about 98,000 clones, approximately 90% of them singletons. This specimen consisted of PBMCs, obtained from a glioma patient treated with radiotherapy, temozolomide or both. All receptors derive from a woman aged 45 to 65 with glioma.

The J gene is TRBJ2-5, the V gene TRBV2; D may be TRBD1 (5 bases). There are 12 residues in the CDR3. Trimming removed 6 bases from V and 5 bases from J, with 10 bases in between. Germline CDR1 and CDR2: SNHLY and FYNNEI. The CDR3 sequence: CASRGVGETQYF. The CDR3 DNA sequence: TGTGCCAGCAGAGGGGTTGGTGAGACCCAGTACTTC.

This chain joins TRBV11-3 and TRBJ2-1; no reliable D call. CDR1 and CDR2 from the germline V gene are SGHNT and YENEEA. The V end was cut by 2 bases, the J end by 0 bases, with 8 bases between. The CDR3 runs 15 residues. CDR3 amino acids: CASSLTDGSYNEQFF. The CDR3 DNA reads as TGTGCCAGCAGCTTAACAGACGGCTCCTACAATGAGCAGTTCTTC. Based on the CDR3 plus reference TRBV11-3 and TRBJ2-1, the full variable domain is EAGVVQSPRYKIIEKKQPVAFWCNPISGHNTLYWYLQNLGQGPELLIRYENEEAVDDSQLPKDRFSAERLKGVDSTLKIQPAELGDSAVYLCASSLTDGSYNEQFFGPGTRLTVL.

This chain links TRBV4-2 with TRBJ1-4; 7 nucleotides line up with TRBD1. The CDR3 contains 12 residues. Looked up from germline, CDR1 is LGHNA and CDR2 is YNFKEQ. The V segment lost 4 bases and the J segment 12 bases; nucleotides outside the gene matches: 5. The CDR3 DNA reads TGTGCCAGCAGCCTACAGGGGTTGGAACTGTTTTTT. Translated, it gives CASSLQGLELFF.

The chain combines TRBV29-1 with TRBJ2-7; the match to TRBD1 covers 11 bases. The CDR3 length is 14 residues. V lost 4 bases, J lost 2 bases, and 4 bases stayed unmatched. The germline V gene encodes CDR1 SQVTM and CDR2 ANQGSEA. The CDR3 reads CSVGDRGETYEQYF. CDR3 nucleotides: TGCAGCGTTGGGGACAGGGGGGAGACCTACGAGCAGTACTTC.

The chain joins TRBV5-1 to TRBJ1-5, with D perhaps TRBD1 (5 bases). Per the germline V gene, CDR1 is SGHRS and CDR2 is YFSETQ. The V end lost 2 bases, the J end lost 1 base, and 19 bases lay between the germline ends. This CDR3 is built from 18 residues. CDR3: CASSLGPRGGGSNQPQHF. As DNA, the CDR3 is TGCGCCAGCAGCTTAGGGCCGAGGGGAGGTGGAAGCAATCAGCCCCAGCATTTT.

This chain uses TRBV19 with TRBJ2-5; D may be TRBD2 (6 bases). The length of the CDR3 is 15 residues. Deletions cut 0 bases from V and 4 bases from J, with 12 bases between. Germline lookup yields CDR1 LNHDA and CDR2 SQIVND (reference sequence). The CDR3 DNA follows: TGTGCCAGTAGTATAGAAGGCGGGACGGGAGAGACCCAGTACTTC. Amino acids: CASSIEGGTGETQYF.

V is TRBV28 and J is TRBJ1-1; D is unresolved. Germline CDR1 and CDR2: MDHEN and SYDVKM. The CDR3 is 14 residues long. V shed 6 bases and J shed 11 bases, with 22 bases lying between them. The CDR3 here is CASSPFQAALKAFF. CDR3 bases: TGTGCCAGCAGCCCCTTCCAGGCAGCCTTGAAGGCTTTCTTT.

The chain carries TRBV11-2 and TRBJ2-3; unclear D gene. CDR3 length: 13 amino acids. The germline gives CDR1 SGHAT, CDR2 FQNNGV. V shed 2 bases and J shed 1 base, with 4 bases lying between them. The CDR3 DNA reads as TGTGCCAGCAGCTTAAGTGGCACAGATACGCAGTATTTT. Its protein is CASSLSGTDTQYF. Using reference TRBV11-2 and TRBJ2-3 for the parts outside the CDR3, the full variable domain is EAGVAQSPRYKIIEKRQSVAFWCNPISGHATLYWYQQILGQGPKLLIQFQNNGVVDDSQLPKDRFSAERLKGVDSTLKIQPAKLEDSAVYLCASSLSGTDTQYFGPGTRLTVL.

The V and J genes are TRBV5-1 and TRBJ2-6; D ambiguous. Germline V gene lookup returns CDR1 SGHRS and CDR2 YFSETQ. V lost 7 bases to trimming and J lost 0 bases, with 17 bases between them. This CDR3 is 17 amino acids long. The CDR3 bases are TGCGCCAGCGCCTCATGGCAGGCCTCCTCTGGGGCCAACGTCCTGACTTTC. Translating gives CASASWQASSGANVLTF.

This clone has only a few counts. The chain uses TRBV30 and TRBJ1-1; D ambiguous. Trimming cost V 5 bases and J 3 bases, with 10 bases left between them. Germline V gives CDR1 GTSNPN, CDR2 SVGIG (reference sequence). There are 12 residues in the CDR3. In nucleotides, the CDR3 is TGTGCCTGGGCTTATCCTTACACTGAAGCTTTCTTT. Translating gives CAWAYPYTEAFF.

DNA of the CDR3: TGTGCCAGCAGCCAAATAGGGGAGTCTGGGTACGAGCAGTACTTC. Amino acids: CASSQIGESGYEQYF. This sequence joins TRBV4-2 and TRBJ2-7; D might be TRBD1 or TRBD2, each matching 5 bases. V gave up 2 bases and J gave up 4 bases, with 15 bases separating them. The CDR3 sequence is 15 residues long. Germline V gives CDR1 LGHNA, CDR2 YNFKEQ.